Described below is a single T cell receptor beta chain sequence and its context. Its target is unknown. These data are taken from a study of identifying expanded T cells in peripheral blood. General study results and limits: Technical replicates showed around 1.2 changed clones; approximately 2 weeks roughly 18; four weeks 19.

Collection occurred without any documented infections or immune events in donors. The assay was immunoSEQ multiplex PCR, and TCRdb's table has in-frame clones only and misses some. Found here are 70,000 to 95,000 clones, 88% of them singletons; the top ten hold 3% to 5%. Trimming shortened V by 6 bases and J by 6 bases, and 5 bases separated the two germline ends. The CDR3 has 11 amino acids. CDR1 MNHEY and CDR2 SMNVEV come from the germline V gene (reference sequence). The rearrangement joins TRBV27 to TRBJ2-2; D is unclear. The sequencing sample was made of blood. The clonotype comes from a person aged 18 to 70 in good health. DNA of the CDR3: TGTGCCAGCAGCCTCTCCGGGGAGCTGTTTTTT. Translating gives CASSLSGELFF.